This T cell receptor (beta chain) stems from a study of cytomegalovirus exposure and HLA in healthy donors. PCR was performed using 60 Vbeta and 13 Jbeta primers. Measured with immunoSEQ multiplex PCR; TCRdb has only the in-frame clones, and not every one. The data hold 75,000 to 90,000 clones, with 78% observed a single time. Study results and caveats: 150 or so TCR beta chains were listed as cytomegalovirus-associated. Being productive about 90% or about 30% of the time was typical of most TCR beta V segments in an earlier analysis. When analyzed later, a missense DCLRE1C variant was found to be linked to TCR beta V- and J-gene trimming. Reportedly, fewer N-insertions than the 666-donor mean appeared in an Asian-associated ancestry cluster in a later analysis.

With 6 bases clipped from V and 5 bases from J, the junction kept 6 bases outside the gene matches. The CDR3 loop spans 13 amino acids. CDR1 and CDR2 (germline): SGHDN, FVKESK. Regarding this clone: The antigen is unknown.

This TCR was sampled from a male donor in good health and CMV-seropositive. The chain carries TRBV14 and TRBJ1-2; TRBD1 aligns across 7 bases. Sequenced input: PBMCs. CDR3 residues: CASSLQGKYGYTF. CDR3 in DNA: TGTGCCAGCAGTCTACAGGGGAAGTATGGCTACACCTTC.